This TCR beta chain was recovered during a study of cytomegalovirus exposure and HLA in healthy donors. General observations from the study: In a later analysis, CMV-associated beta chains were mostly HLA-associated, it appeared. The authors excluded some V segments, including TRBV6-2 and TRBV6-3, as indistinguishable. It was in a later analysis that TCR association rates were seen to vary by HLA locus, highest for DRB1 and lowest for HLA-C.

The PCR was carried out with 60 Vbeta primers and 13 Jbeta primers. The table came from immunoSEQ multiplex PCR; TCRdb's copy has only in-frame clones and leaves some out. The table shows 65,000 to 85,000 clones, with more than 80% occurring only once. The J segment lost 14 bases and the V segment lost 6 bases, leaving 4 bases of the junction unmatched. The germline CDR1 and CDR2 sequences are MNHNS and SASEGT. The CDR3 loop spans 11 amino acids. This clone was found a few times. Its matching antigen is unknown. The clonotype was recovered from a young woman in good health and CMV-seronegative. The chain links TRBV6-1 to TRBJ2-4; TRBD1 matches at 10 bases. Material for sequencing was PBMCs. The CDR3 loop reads CASRRGTGEYF. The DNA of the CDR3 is TGTGCCAGCAGAAGAGGGACAGGGGAGTACTTC.